This TCR beta chain originates from a study of response to subunit inactivated influenza vaccine. The study, taken as a whole, reports: Authors suggested few new T cells are recruited by each seasonal influenza vaccination.

TCRdb ran MiXCR on the RT-PCR reads and lists one entry per CDR3 protein. Found here are more than 700,000 distinct CDR3 sequences, approximately 22% of them singletons; the top ten hold about a tenth. This clonotype was seen more than once but under ten times. What it binds is unknown. The clonotype was recovered from a man aged 45 to 65 who received an inactivated influenza vaccine. The material sequenced was PBMCs from blood, taken about 5 days after vaccination.

Written as DNA, the CDR3 is TGCAGTGCTAGAAACCCAGATTTACATGGCTACACCTTC. Translated, it gives CSARNPDLHGYTF. This sequence joins TRBV20-1 and TRBJ1-2; D is unclear. V lost 2 bases, J lost 6 bases, and 13 bases lay in between. Germline CDR1 reads DFQATT; CDR2 reads SNEGSKA (reference sequence). The CDR3 runs 13 residues.